This entry concerns a single T cell receptor (beta chain). Time point defined: newly diagnosed GD, antithyroid drugs for less than 3 months. Preparation of the TCR library used RNA extracted from PBMCs. Both iRepertoire HTBI primers and Arm-PCR of CDR3 regions were used to build the TCR beta libraries. MiXCR was run by TCRdb on the multiplex PCR reads, yielding one entry per CDR3 protein. The sample carries 450,000 to 500,000 distinct CDR3 sequences, around 15% recorded once. Germline CDR1 and CDR2: MNHEY and SVGEGT. Deletions cut 5 bases from V and 8 bases from J, with 18 bases between. The CDR3 runs to 14 residues. The data derive from a study of regulatory T cells in long-lasting Graves disease. Separately, the same data were catalogued under a study of T cells in Graves' hyperthyroidism and ophthalmopathy. As that report states: Exclusions: uncontrolled infection, other autoimmune disease, pregnancy, lactation.

The material sequenced was peripheral blood mononuclear cells (PBMCs), taken at new diagnosis, from a patient treated with antithyroid drugs. The J gene is TRBJ1-1, the V gene TRBV6-2 or TRBV6-3; D is undetermined. The sequence came from a man aged 40-49 years with Graves disease. The CDR3 DNA reads TGTGCCAGCAGTCGCACCGCACAGAAGGGCGAAGCTTTCTTT. This encodes CASSRTAQKGEAFF.